This entry lists 32 T cell receptor beta chains sequenced from one sample in a study of shared clonotypes between healthy human individuals. Assay: immunoSEQ multiplex PCR; the TCRdb copy retains only in-frame clones and omits some. Of 470,000 or so clones listed, 81% are singletons. Sequenced input: PBMCs. Receptors originate from a woman aged 40 to 50 in good health. Some clones in this sample may be carry-over from other donors' samples.

V is TRBV18 and J is TRBJ2-1, with TRBD2 matching over 15 bases. The germline V gene encodes CDR1 KGHSH and CDR2 LQKENI. The CDR3 covers 16 residues. V shed 6 bases and J 6 bases; nucleotides not matched to a gene: 6. CDR3 protein: CASSPGLAGGRNEQFF. CDR3 nucleotides: TGTGCCAGCTCTCCCGGACTAGCGGGAGGGCGCAATGAGCAGTTCTTC.

The chain carries TRBV19 and TRBJ1-1; the D is unclear. This CDR3 region has 12 residues. Deletions cut 7 bases from V and 1 base from J, with 7 bases between. CDR1 is LNHDA and CDR2 is SQIVND in the germline V gene (reference sequence). CDR3 region: CASIRENTEAFF. CDR3 nucleotides: TGTGCCAGTATAAGGGAGAACACTGAAGCTTTCTTT.

The genes are TRBV11-2 and TRBJ1-2, with D tentatively TRBD1 (6 bases). The CDR3 consists of 16 residues. The germline CDR1 and CDR2 sequences are SGHAT and FQNNGV. Trimming shortened V by 1 base and J by 7 bases, and 19 bases separated the two germline ends. The CDR3 coding sequence is TGTGCCAGCAGCTTAGTATCAGGGGCCCCATGGGGTGGCTACACCTTC. Translation: CASSLVSGAPWGGYTF.

Concerning this clone: Germline is not matched at one junction end, which may reflect a read error. This chain uses TRBV11-2 with TRBJ2-7, with TRBD2 as a possible D gene (6 bases). CDR1 SGHAT and CDR2 FQNNGV come from the germline V gene. The CDR3 loop spans 11 amino acids. The CDR3 DNA follows: TGTGCCAGCAGCTCAGGCGGGGTAGGGAACTTC. It encodes CASSSGGVGNF.

As concerns this clone: The identical CDR3 is also encoded by other nucleotide sequences in the sample. This rearrangement joins TRBV19 to TRBJ2-7, with 7 bases that match TRBD2. The CDR3 has 12 residues. The J segment lost 3 bases and the V segment lost 4 bases, leaving 0 bases of the junction unmatched. The germline CDR1 and CDR2 sequences are LNHDA and SQIVND (reference sequence). Here the CDR3 reads CASSSGSYEQYF. The CDR3 DNA reads TGTGCCAGTAGTAGCGGGAGCTACGAGCAGTACTTC.

The DNA for the CDR3 is TGTGCCAGCTCACCGACGGGACATACTAATGAAAAACTGTTTTTT. Protein: CASSPTGHTNEKLFF. This chain links TRBV18 with TRBJ1-4, with D possibly being TRBD1 (6 bases). The germline V and J ends were trimmed by 3 bases and 2 bases, with 10 bases remaining between them. This CDR3 is built from 15 residues. Germline CDR1 and CDR2: KGHSH and LQKENI.

V and J are TRBV28 and TRBJ1-5; D is unclear. The V gene lost 3 bases and the J gene lost 3 bases, with 12 bases spanning the gap. Germline V gene data show CDR1 as MDHEN and CDR2 as SYDVKM. The CDR3 sequence is 15 residues long. The CDR3 region is CASSLFSGANQPQHF. CDR3 bases: TGTGCCAGCAGTTTGTTTTCGGGAGCCAATCAGCCCCAGCATTTT.

The chain carries TRBV13 and TRBJ1-2, with 7 bases matching TRBD1. Losses at the gene ends were 0 bases for V and 6 bases for J; bases not matched to a gene: 10. The CDR3 consists of 16 residues. Germline-derived CDR1 and CDR2 are PRHDT and FYEKMQ (reference sequence). Here the CDR3 DNA reads TGTGCCAGCAGCTTAGGCCTAAGGGGGCCGAGTGATGGCTACACCTTC. This encodes CASSLGLRGPSDGYTF.

The V call is TRBV6-5, the J call TRBJ2-7; 8 bases map to TRBD1. Unmatched junction bases numbered 7, after V lost 5 bases and J lost 4 bases. Germline V gives CDR1 MNHEY, CDR2 SVGAGI. This CDR3 is 14 amino acids long. CDR3 coding DNA: TGTGCCAGCAGTCCCGGGACAGGAATATACGAGCAGTACTTC. Translating gives CASSPGTGIYEQYF.

As to this clone: This probably arose from a read error, given a far larger clone one base away. The V gene is TRBV30, the J gene TRBJ2-5; D is possibly TRBD2 (5 bases). This CDR3 comprises 13 residues. Germline values: CDR1 GTSNPN, CDR2 SVGIG (reference sequence). Here the CDR3 reads CAWSDLDRETKYF. In DNA form, the CDR3 reads TGTGCCTGGAGTGATTTAGATAGGGAGACCAAGTACTTC.

V usage is TRBV28 and J usage is TRBJ2-7, with D unclear. The ends were cut back, 2 bases at V and 3 bases at J, with 17 bases in the middle. From germline, CDR1 is MDHEN and CDR2 SYDVKM. This CDR3 is built from 16 residues. The CDR3 bases are TGTGCCAGCAGTTTAGGGGTTGAGCCTCTAGACTACGAGCAGTACTTC. It is translated as CASSLGVEPLDYEQYF.

Note on this clone: Within the sample, other DNA sequences also encode this same CDR3. The chain uses TRBV18 and TRBJ2-7; D unresolved. Germline V lookup: CDR1 KGHSH, CDR2 LQKENI. The length of the CDR3 is 15 residues. V was clipped by 0 bases and J by 0 bases, with 9 bases between them. The CDR3 bases are TGTGCCAGCTCACCACCGAGTGGTAGCTCCTACGAGCAGTACTTC. It encodes CASSPPSGSSYEQYF.

Turning to this clone: This likely came from a read error, as a far larger clone is one base away. The genes are TRBV2 and TRBJ1-2; 7 bases fit TRBD1. J lost 3 bases, V lost 6 bases, and 4 bases had no gene match. Looked up from germline, CDR1 is SNHLY and CDR2 is FYNNEI. This CDR3 is built from 13 residues. The CDR3 here is CASRAGTDYGYTF. The CDR3 DNA reads TGTGCCAGCAGGGCCGGGACAGACTATGGCTACACCTTC.

The rearrangement uses TRBV30 and TRBJ2-1, with D maybe TRBD2 (5 bases). The CDR3 is 11 residues long. Germline V lookup: CDR1 GTSNPN, CDR2 SVGIG (reference sequence). Trimming took 4 bases from V and 8 from J, leaving 9 bases between them. Here the CDR3 reads CAWTVGDEQFF. In DNA form, the CDR3 reads TGTGCCTGGACGGTCGGGGATGAGCAGTTCTTC.

In this sample, this clone turned up once. The chain has TRBV4-2 and TRBJ1-5, with D perhaps TRBD1 (5 bases). Trimming stripped 0 bases from V and 11 bases from J, with 8 bases between. Germline V gene sequence: CDR1 LGHNA, CDR2 YNFKEQ. The CDR3 runs to 12 residues. CDR3 DNA sequence: TGTGCCAGCAGCCAAGAGGGGCCAGCCCAGCATTTT. Protein sequence: CASSQEGPAQHF.

This rearrangement joins TRBV5-1 to TRBJ1-1; D is unresolved. The CDR3 has 13 amino acids. Germline V gives CDR1 SGHRS, CDR2 YFSETQ. V was clipped by 4 bases and J by 1 base, with 8 bases between them. This chain's CDR3 is CASSRGGNTEAFF. The CDR3 DNA follows: TGCGCCAGCAGCCGGGGTGGGAACACTGAAGCTTTCTTT.

This clone was recorded once. This chain connects TRBV4-2 to TRBJ2-3; D might be TRBD2 (5 bases). CDR1 and CDR2 (germline): LGHNA, YNFKEQ. The V and J ends lost 1 base and 3 bases respectively, with 14 bases between them. This CDR3 has 16 residues. CDR3 coding DNA: TGTGCCAGCAGCCAAGTGGACGGGAAGGGAACAGATACGCAGTATTTT. Its protein is CASSQVDGKGTDTQYF.

This chain uses TRBV19 with TRBJ1-2, with a possible D match to TRBD1 (6 bases). The CDR3 spans 14 residues. Between the trimmed V and J ends, which lost 1 base and 5 bases, there was a span of 11 bases. Germline CDR1 LNHDA, CDR2 SQIVND (reference sequence). CDR3 nucleotides: TGTGCCAGTAGTATAGCGGCAGGGGCGTATGGCTACACCTTC. Translating gives CASSIAAGAYGYTF. The variable domain in full, with the rest retrieved from reference TRBV19 and TRBJ1-2, is DGGITQSPKYLFRKEGQNVTLSCEQNLNHDAMYWYRQDPGQGLRLIYYSQIVNDFQKGDIAEGYSVSREKKESFPLTVTSAQKNPTAFYLCASSIAAGAYGYTFGSGTRLTVV.

Note on this clone: A far larger clone is only one base removed, so a read error is likely. V usage is TRBV30 and J usage is TRBJ1-1; weak D call: TRBD1 (6 bases). Per germline, CDR1 GTSNPN and CDR2 SVGIG (reference sequence). With 3 bases removed from V and 4 bases from J, the gap between germline ends came to 18 bases. The CDR3 sequence is 15 residues long. The CDR3 region has the DNA TGTGCCTGGAGCCTTGGACAGAAAAAGAGCACTGAAGCTTTCTTT. This sequence encodes CAWSLGQKKSTEAFF.

This chain joins TRBV7-9 and TRBJ2-5; 8 bases align to TRBD1. The V gene end was trimmed by 5 bases and the J gene end by 5 bases; junction bases not matched to a gene: 7. There are 14 residues in the CDR3. Germline CDR1 and CDR2: SEHNR and FQNEAQ (reference sequence). The CDR3 is CASSPGQGYETQYF. The CDR3 coding sequence is TGTGCCAGCAGCCCCGGACAGGGATACGAGACCCAGTACTTC.

Of note for this clone: Since a far larger clone is one base different, this is likely a read error. Distinct nucleotide sequences in the sample also encode this CDR3. The CDR3 DNA reads as TGTGCCTGGAGCACCGGGACAGTTAATTCACCCCTCCACTTT. Translation gives CAWSTGTVNSPLHF. V and J are TRBV30 and TRBJ1-6, with TRBD1 identical over 7 bases. The V segment lost 3 bases and the J segment 6 bases; nucleotides outside the gene matches: 5. Germline values: CDR1 GTSNPN, CDR2 SVGIG (reference sequence). The CDR3 contains 14 residues. The entire variable domain, with the rest obtained from reference TRBV30 and TRBJ1-6, is as follows: SQTIHQWPATLVQPVGSPLSLECTVEGTSNPNLYWYRQAAGRGLQLLFYSVGIGQISSEVPQNLSASRPQDRQFILSSKKLLLSDSGFYLCAWSTGTVNSPLHFGNGTRLTVT.

The chain employs TRBV5-1 and TRBJ1-1, with D perhaps matching TRBD1 (6 bases). The CDR3 totals 15 residues. V lost 4 bases, J lost 2 bases, and 15 bases lay in between. From germline, CDR1 is SGHRS and CDR2 YFSETQ. CDR3 amino acids: CASSPNPQGNTEAFF. The CDR3 DNA reads as TGCGCCAGCAGCCCTAATCCACAGGGTAACACTGAAGCTTTCTTT.

For this clone: A far bigger clonotype differs at one base, so this is likely a read error. The J gene is TRBJ2-2, the V gene TRBV7-2; D gene uncertain. The CDR3 length is 15 residues. The V gene lost 5 bases and the J gene lost 6 bases, with 16 bases spanning the gap. Per germline, CDR1 SGHTA and CDR2 FQGNSA. The CDR3 is CASSPKVGGAGELFF. In DNA form, the CDR3 reads TGTGCCAGCAGCCCCAAGGTGGGCGGCGCCGGGGAGCTGTTTTTT.

The chain links TRBV29-1 to TRBJ1-3, with D hard to call. This CDR3 region has 13 residues. Trimming shortened V by 1 base and J by 5 bases, and 9 bases separated the two germline ends. Looked up from germline, CDR1 is SQVTM and CDR2 is ANQGSEA. The CDR3 protein is CSVEVYSRNTIYF. For the CDR3, the DNA is TGCAGCGTTGAAGTATACAGCAGAAACACCATATATTTT.

CDR3 nucleotides: TGTGCCAGCAGCTTTTACAGGGGAGAGACCCAGTACTTC. Encoded protein: CASSFYRGETQYF. V and J are TRBV11-1 and TRBJ2-5; 7 nucleotides match TRBD1. J gave up 4 bases and V 3 bases, and 2 bases lay outside the gene matches. The germline V gene has CDR1 SGHAT and CDR2 FQDESV (reference sequence). The CDR3 has 13 amino acids.

V is TRBV28 and J is TRBJ2-7; the D is unclear. Germline lookup yields CDR1 MDHEN and CDR2 SYDVKM. V was trimmed by 7 bases and J by 2 bases, leaving 6 bases between them. The CDR3 is 11 residues long. The CDR3 reads CASKAPYEQYF. CDR3 nucleotides: TGTGCCAGCAAGGCCCCCTACGAGCAGTACTTC.

This clone was seen a few times. The chain combines TRBV9 with TRBJ2-1, with 11 bases that match TRBD2. CDR1 SGDLS and CDR2 YYNGEE come from the germline V gene. CDR3 length: 15 amino acids. J was trimmed by 7 bases and V by 5 bases; bases with no gene match: 8. The CDR3 DNA is TGTGCCAGCAGTGTCCGTAGCGGGAGGGCAAATGAGCAGTTCTTC. Its translation: CASSVRSGRANEQFF.

The chain recombines TRBV6-5 with TRBJ1-5, with D possibly TRBD1 on 6 matching bases. The CDR3 is made up of 12 amino acids. V lost 6 bases and J lost 10, with 13 bases in between. Germline V gene data show CDR1 as MNHEY and CDR2 as SVGAGI. The chain's CDR3 is CASSSGGGPQHF. The DNA of the CDR3 is TGTGCCAGCAGCTCCGGGGGCGGCCCCCAGCATTTT.

This chain connects TRBV9 to TRBJ2-3; 7 bases fit TRBD2. Germline values: CDR1 SGDLS, CDR2 YYNGEE. The CDR3 covers 14 residues. V gave up 4 bases and J gave up 2 bases; unmatched junction bases: 4. This chain's CDR3 is CASSIRDYTDTQYF. The CDR3 DNA reads TGTGCCAGCAGCATCCGGGACTACACAGATACGCAGTATTTT. The full variable domain, completed using reference TRBV9 and TRBJ2-3, is DSGVTQTPKHLITATGQRVTLRCSPRSGDLSVYWYQQSLDQGLQFLIQYYNGEERAKGNILERFSAQQFPDLHSELNLSSLELGDSALYFCASSIRDYTDTQYFGPGTRLTVL.

The rearrangement links TRBV7-9 to TRBJ1-1; no definite D call. Germline V gives CDR1 SEHNR, CDR2 FQNEAQ (reference sequence). This CDR3 is 13 amino acids long. V was cut by 1 base and J by 3 bases, with 6 bases left in between. As DNA, the CDR3 is TGTGCCAGCAGCTTAGACAGCTACACTGAAGCTTTCTTT. As protein: CASSLDSYTEAFF. Filled out from reference TRBV7-9 and TRBJ1-1, the complete variable domain reads DTGVSQNPRHKITKRGQNVTFRCDPISEHNRLYWYRQTLGQGPEFLTYFQNEAQLEKSRLLSDRFSAERPKGSFSTLEIQRTEQGDSAMYLCASSLDSYTEAFFGQGTRLTVV.

Details on this clone: This may be a read error: a much more frequent sequence differs by one nucleotide. The CDR3 coding sequence is TGTGCCAGCAGCACCACCATAGCTGGGACCGGGGAGCTGTTTTTT. Encoded protein: CASSTTIAGTGELFF. The genes are TRBV11-3 and TRBJ2-2; D gene ambiguous. The CDR3 runs to 15 residues. V gave up 5 bases and J gave up 5 bases, with 15 bases separating them. Germline values: CDR1 SGHNT, CDR2 YENEEA.

CDR3 sequence: CASTRWDGLRTYEQYF. DNA for the CDR3: TGTGCCAGCACCAGGTGGGACGGCTTACGGACCTACGAGCAGTACTTC. The chain joins TRBV5-5 to TRBJ2-5; D might be TRBD1 or TRBD2, each matching 5 bases. The end of the DNA fits TRBJ2-7 better, so the J call may be wrong. The CDR3 runs 16 residues. Germline CDR1 reads SGHKS; CDR2 reads YYEKEE (reference sequence).